This T cell receptor beta chain stems from a study of vaccination effects on CD4 cells after COVID-19. For this clone: As yet, its antigen is unknown.

Assay used: immunoSEQ multiplex PCR; TCRdb lists only in-frame clones, some missing. The table includes about 73,000 clones, approximately 75% detected once. CDR1 is KGHDR, CDR2 SFDVKD, per germline. The CDR3 extends over 17 amino acids. The junction had 8 bases not matched to a gene; V was cut back by 9 bases and J by 0 bases. Overall study findings and caveats: Marked clonal contraction of both clone types appeared late after vaccination. Convalescent patients were scarce in the study, and it lacked early post-infection timepoints. Nearly all vaccine-induced clones in healthy recipients recognized only SARS-CoV-2.

Ahead of sequencing, the ViraFEST assay grew antigen-specific CD4+ T cells using viral peptide pools. A 10-day culture period preceded the isolation of CD4+ T cells. Neither prior SARS-CoV-2 infection nor positive nucleocapsid antibodies were present in the vaccine recipients. Supplemented with around 9.8 IU/ml IL-2 and 10 ug/ml peptides, under 2.5 million PBMC per well were kept in culture. The source material was CD4+ T cells from PBMCs cultured with HCoV-NL63 spike peptides, sampled before COVID-19 vaccination. This chain joins TRBV24-1 and TRBJ2-6, with TRBD1 matching over 9 bases. The receptor was isolated from a human donor who received a COVID-19 vaccine. CDR3 sequence: CATADGTGLSGANVLTF. The CDR3 DNA is TGTGCCACCGCTGATGGGACAGGGCTCTCTGGGGCCAACGTCCTGACTTTC.